These 3 T cell receptor beta chains were sequenced from one sample in a study of blood T cell repertoires in COVID-19. Method: immunoSEQ multiplex PCR; TCRdb's copy keeps in-frame clones and lacks some. The sample includes 200,000 or so clones, almost 90% of them seen just once. Sequencing input: peripheral blood. The receptors come from a woman in her fifties or sixties with acute or convalescent COVID-19.

This clone appeared a single time. The CDR3 reads CASSPGLARALGEQFF. Written as DNA, the CDR3 is TGTGCCAGCAGCCCTGGACTAGCGAGAGCCCTGGGTGAGCAGTTCTTC. The J gene is TRBJ2-1, the V gene TRBV7-2; the match to TRBD2 covers 9 bases. This CDR3 is 16 amino acids long. After removal of 5 bases from V and 9 bases from J, the junction contained 14 bases not matched to a gene. The germline V gene has CDR1 SGHTA and CDR2 FQGNSA.

J is TRBJ2-7 and V is TRBV5-1; weak D call: TRBD1 (6 bases). Germline V gene lookup returns CDR1 SGHRS and CDR2 YFSETQ. There are 12 residues in the CDR3. V was trimmed by 4 bases and J by 3 bases, leaving 8 bases between them. This CDR3 reads CASSVTGYEQYF. The DNA for the CDR3 is TGCGCCAGCAGCGTGACAGGCTACGAGCAGTACTTC.

The chain employs TRBV19 and TRBJ1-5; TRBD1 is a possible D gene (5 bases). The CDR3 spans 16 residues. V was shortened by 3 bases and J by 0 bases, with 12 bases between the two germline ends. From germline, CDR1 is LNHDA and CDR2 SQIVND (reference sequence). The CDR3 protein is CASSIGRTNSNQPQHF. CDR3 DNA: TGTGCCAGTAGTATTGGCAGGACAAATAGCAATCAGCCCCAGCATTTT. The variable domain in full, with the rest retrieved from reference TRBV19 and TRBJ1-5, is DGGITQSPKYLFRKEGQNVTLSCEQNLNHDAMYWYRQDPGQGLRLIYYSQIVNDFQKGDIAEGYSVSREKKESFPLTVTSAQKNPTAFYLCASSIGRTNSNQPQHFGDGTRLSIL.